This entry lists 28 T cell receptor beta chains sequenced from one sample in a study of chemoradiotherapy in HPV16-positive cancers. TCRdb's table, derived via immunoSEQ multiplex PCR, lists solely in-frame clones and lacks some. The repertoire holds fewer than 16,000 clones, with around 80% as singletons. This specimen was collected from a patient who underwent chemoradiotherapy. These receptors were taken from a human donor with HPV-associated anogenital cancer.

The chain carries TRBV9 and TRBJ2-6; possibly TRBD1 or TRBD2 for D (5 bases each). The V gene's germline CDR1 is SGDLS and CDR2 YYNGEE. The CDR3 is made up of 15 amino acids. V was shortened by 0 bases and J by 3 bases, with 7 bases between the two germline ends. Here the CDR3 reads CASSVVGGGANVLTF. The DNA of the CDR3 is TGTGCCAGCAGCGTAGTTGGGGGTGGGGCCAACGTCCTGACTTTC.

The rearrangement links TRBV9 to TRBJ1-1; D is uncertain. Germline V gives CDR1 SGDLS, CDR2 YYNGEE. V dropped 4 bases and J dropped 2 bases, with 6 bases sitting between them. The CDR3 spans 12 residues. The CDR3 DNA is TGTGCCAGCAGCCCTTATAACACTGAAGCTTTCTTT. The encoded protein is CASSPYNTEAFF.

The CDR3 DNA follows: TGTGCCAGCAGCTCCGGGGGGTCAACTTCCTACGAGCAGTACTTC. It encodes CASSSGGSTSYEQYF. The genes are TRBV5-4 and TRBJ2-7; 7 positions match TRBD2. Losses at the gene ends were 3 bases for V and 1 base for J; bases not matched to a gene: 7. CDR1 and CDR2 from the germline V gene are SGHNT and YYREEE (reference sequence). The CDR3 runs to 15 residues.

The V gene is TRBV2, the J gene TRBJ2-5, with D perhaps matching TRBD2 (5 bases). Judging by the DNA end, TRBJ2-7 fits better; the J call may be wrong. The CDR3 contains 17 residues. Germline V lookup: CDR1 SNHLY, CDR2 FYNNEI. The CDR3 DNA reads TGTGCCAGCAGTGTTAGGCGTGGAGGCCTAAGCTCCTACGAGCAGTACTTC. Its protein is CASSVRRGGLSSYEQYF.

The CDR3 sequence is CASSRTVPSGNTIYF. CDR3 sequence (DNA): TGTGCCAGCAGCCGAACAGTGCCCTCTGGAAACACCATATATTTT. The V gene is TRBV28, the J gene TRBJ1-3; the D is unclear. The germline V and J ends were trimmed by 6 bases and 0 bases, with 12 bases remaining between them. Germline assignment: CDR1 MDHEN and CDR2 SYDVKM. The CDR3 loop spans 15 amino acids.

The chain couples TRBV7-2 to TRBJ1-1; no reliable D call. This CDR3 is 15 amino acids long. Per the germline V gene, CDR1 is SGHTA and CDR2 is FQGNSA. With 5 bases removed from V and 0 bases from J, the gap between germline ends came to 13 bases. The CDR3: CASSDRTSMNTEAFF. The DNA for the CDR3 is TGTGCCAGCAGCGACCGGACGAGTATGAACACTGAAGCTTTCTTT.

This chain joins TRBV15 and TRBJ2-2, with a possible D match to TRBD2 (6 bases). In germline, CDR1 is LNHNV, CDR2 YYDKDF (reference sequence). The CDR3 sequence is 16 residues long. V dropped 1 base and J dropped 7 bases, with 16 bases sitting between them. Here the CDR3 reads CATSRVIPGDNGELFF. CDR3 sequence (DNA): TGTGCCACCAGCAGAGTCATACCGGGGGATAACGGGGAGCTGTTTTTT.

The chain uses TRBV18 and TRBJ1-2; weak D call: TRBD1 (5 bases). Germline V gene data show CDR1 as KGHSH and CDR2 as LQKENI. The V end was cut by 3 bases, the J end by 4 bases, with 9 bases between. The CDR3 loop spans 13 amino acids. The DNA of the CDR3 is TGTGCCAGCTCACCGACAGCTTCCTATGGCTACACCTTC. Translating gives CASSPTASYGYTF.

The chain has TRBV18 and TRBJ2-3, with 8 bases fitting TRBD1. V gave up 4 bases and J gave up 0 bases; unmatched junction bases: 9. The CDR3 has 17 residues. Germline V CDR1 and CDR2: KGHSH, LQKENI. CDR3 bases: TGTGCCAGCTCACGAACGGGACAGGCCCCCAGCACAGATACGCAGTATTTT. Translating it yields CASSRTGQAPSTDTQYF.

V is TRBV15 and J is TRBJ2-2; 7 bases align to TRBD1. Germline values: CDR1 LNHNV, CDR2 YYDKDF (reference sequence). The CDR3 contains 14 residues. Trimming at V came to 3 bases and at J to 4 bases, leaving 2 bases not matched to a gene. The CDR3 DNA follows: TGTGCCACCAGCAGGGGACAGAGCACCGGGGAGCTGTTTTTT. It codes for CATSRGQSTGELFF.

This clone appeared once. The genes are TRBV4-2 and TRBJ1-2; D unresolved. Germline CDR1 is LGHNA and CDR2 is YNFKEQ. The CDR3 contains 13 residues. Trimming cost V 4 bases and J 1 base, with 7 bases left between them. DNA for the CDR3: TGTGCCAGCAGCCCTGTGAATAACTATGGCTACACCTTC. It encodes CASSPVNNYGYTF.

The rearrangement links TRBV7-2 to TRBJ2-1, with TRBD1 matching over 9 bases. J lost 7 bases, V lost 4 bases, and 8 bases had no gene match. The CDR3 is 15 residues long. In germline, CDR1 is SGHTA, CDR2 FQGNSA. The CDR3: CASSSGQGLRNEQFF. In DNA, the CDR3 is TGTGCCAGCAGCTCGGGACAGGGCCTTCGGAATGAGCAGTTCTTC.

This clone was recorded once. The chain couples TRBV7-2 to TRBJ1-1; D is perhaps TRBD1 (6 bases). The CDR3 has 15 amino acids. From germline, CDR1 is SGHTA and CDR2 FQGNSA. The V end lost 5 bases, the J end lost 3 bases, and 16 bases lay between the germline ends. The CDR3 spells CASSPEGGRYTEAFF. In DNA form, the CDR3 reads TGTGCCAGCAGCCCAGAGGGGGGAAGGTACACTGAAGCTTTCTTT.

The rearrangement uses TRBV19 and TRBJ1-5; weak D call: TRBD1 (5 bases). V lost 6 bases to trimming and J lost 4 bases, with 16 bases between them. The CDR3 sequence is 15 residues long. Germline V lookup: CDR1 LNHDA, CDR2 SQIVND (reference sequence). The CDR3 here is CASSPAGRENQPQHF. CDR3 in DNA: TGTGCCAGTAGCCCTGCCGGCAGGGAGAATCAGCCCCAGCATTTT.

This clone was seen only a few times. This chain uses TRBV5-1 with TRBJ1-4; D is uncertain. The CDR3 covers 16 residues. Between the trimmed V and J ends, which lost 4 bases and 0 bases, there was a span of 13 bases. Germline V lookup: CDR1 SGHRS, CDR2 YFSETQ. The CDR3 protein is CASSAFYTATNEKLFF. The CDR3 DNA is TGCGCCAGCAGCGCCTTTTACACTGCAACTAATGAAAAACTGTTTTTT.

The rearrangement uses TRBV9 and TRBJ2-7; the D gene is possibly TRBD2 (6 bases). Trimming took 0 bases from V and 0 from J, leaving 10 bases between them. CDR1 and CDR2 (germline): SGDLS, YYNGEE. The CDR3 length is 15 residues. The CDR3 is CASSVGASVSYEQYF. For the CDR3, the DNA is TGTGCCAGCAGCGTAGGGGCTAGCGTCTCCTACGAGCAGTACTTC. The variable domain in full, with the rest retrieved from reference TRBV9 and TRBJ2-7, is DSGVTQTPKHLITATGQRVTLRCSPRSGDLSVYWYQQSLDQGLQFLIQYYNGEERAKGNILERFSAQQFPDLHSELNLSSLELGDSALYFCASSVGASVSYEQYFGPGTRLTVT.

The chain couples TRBV11-2 to TRBJ2-1, with D perhaps TRBD2 (6 bases). This CDR3 has 17 residues. CDR1 is SGHAT and CDR2 is FQNNGV in the germline V gene. The V end lost 2 bases, the J end lost 5 bases, and 19 bases lay between the germline ends. CDR3 sequence reads: CASSLYLSGGDHNEQFF. In DNA, the CDR3 is TGTGCCAGCAGCTTATATCTTTCCGGCGGGGACCACAATGAGCAGTTCTTC.

The genes are TRBV19 and TRBJ2-7, with D perhaps TRBD1 (5 bases). V was trimmed by 1 base and J by 7 bases, leaving 8 bases between them. Looked up from germline, CDR1 is LNHDA and CDR2 is SQIVND (reference sequence). This CDR3 is 12 amino acids long. Here the CDR3 reads CASSIARGEQYF. The CDR3 DNA is TGTGCCAGTAGTATAGCAAGGGGAGAGCAGTACTTC.

This chain uses TRBV5-1 with TRBJ1-1; D remains unclear. Germline assignment: CDR1 SGHRS and CDR2 YFSETQ. The V end lost 5 bases, the J end lost 3 bases, and 11 bases lay between the germline ends. This CDR3 is built from 13 residues. CDR3: CASRVGGDTEAFF. DNA of the CDR3: TGCGCCAGCAGAGTTGGCGGGGACACTGAAGCTTTCTTT.

DNA for the CDR3: TGCAGCGTTGAACTAGCGGGGGTCAACACCGGGGAGCTGTTTTTT. It specifies CSVELAGVNTGELFF. The V and J genes are TRBV29-1 and TRBJ2-2; TRBD2 aligns across 10 bases. Germline V gene data show CDR1 as SQVTM and CDR2 as ANQGSEA. The CDR3 loop spans 15 amino acids. J was trimmed by 2 bases and V by 2 bases; bases with no gene match: 2.

This clone has more than one count but fewer than ten. The gene calls are TRBV28 and TRBJ2-2, with D tentatively TRBD1 (6 bases). Germline CDR1 is MDHEN and CDR2 is SYDVKM. Trimming took off 8 bases at V and 1 base at J, with 8 bases between the two ends. CDR3 length: 13 residues. The DNA for the CDR3 is TGTGCCAGCCAGGGGCAGAACACCGGGGAGCTGTTTTTT. Translation: CASQGQNTGELFF.

J is TRBJ2-2 and V is TRBV7-3, with D perhaps assigned TRBD1 or TRBD2 (5 bases each). Germline V CDR1 and CDR2: SGHTA, FQGTGA. CDR3 length equals 17 residues. The V gene lost 5 bases and the J gene lost 0 bases, with 16 bases spanning the gap. The CDR3 here is CASSPPGPLANTGELFF. CDR3 nucleotides: TGTGCCAGCAGCCCGCCGGGACCGCTGGCGAACACCGGGGAGCTGTTTTTT.

The rearrangement links TRBV28 to TRBJ2-7; D not resolved. Looked up from germline, CDR1 is MDHEN and CDR2 is SYDVKM. V lost 5 bases and J 1 base, leaving 9 bases between the germline ends. The CDR3 extends over 13 amino acids. CDR3 amino acids: CASSPGDSYEQYF. CDR3 nucleotide sequence: TGTGCCAGCAGTCCAGGTGATTCCTACGAGCAGTACTTC.

This clone was seen more than once but under ten times. The chain recombines TRBV28 with TRBJ1-2; 9 nucleotides match TRBD1. Germline V lookup: CDR1 MDHEN, CDR2 SYDVKM. J was trimmed by 7 bases and V by 5 bases; bases with no gene match: 5. CDR3 length: 13 residues. The DNA of the CDR3 is TGTGCCAGCAGTCCGGGACAGGGCGGTGGCTACACCTTC. This encodes CASSPGQGGGYTF.

In its sample, this clone was seen once. The V call is TRBV28, the J call TRBJ1-2; D is perhaps TRBD1 (5 bases). The V gene lost 8 bases and the J gene lost 8 bases, with 21 bases spanning the gap. Germline V lookup: CDR1 MDHEN, CDR2 SYDVKM. The CDR3 length is 14 residues. As DNA, the CDR3 is TGTGCCAGCTTGACCTATAACGGGGGGTACGGCTACACCTTC. Protein sequence: CASLTYNGGYGYTF.

V and J are TRBV9 and TRBJ2-3; 7 bases map to TRBD2. J gave up 0 bases and V 1 base, and 8 bases lay outside the gene matches. The CDR3 totals 17 residues. Germline V gene data show CDR1 as SGDLS and CDR2 as YYNGEE. The CDR3 protein is CASSVWGSGLSTDTQYF. In nucleotides, the CDR3 is TGTGCCAGCAGCGTATGGGGTAGCGGGCTGAGCACAGATACGCAGTATTTT.

The rearrangement joins TRBV30 to TRBJ1-3; no reliable D call. With 3 bases removed from V and 8 bases from J, the gap between germline ends came to 11 bases. This CDR3 contains 12 residues. Looked up from germline, CDR1 is GTSNPN and CDR2 is SVGIG (reference sequence). The CDR3 here is CAWRRRRDTIYF. Here the CDR3 DNA reads TGTGCCTGGAGACGACGTCGAGACACCATATATTTT.

The V gene is TRBV28, the J gene TRBJ1-3; 8 nucleotides line up with TRBD1. V lost 8 bases and J lost 3; bases outside the gene matches: 12. Germline lookup yields CDR1 MDHEN and CDR2 SYDVKM. This CDR3 comprises 16 residues. CDR3 region: CASVKSGGVGGNTIYF. CDR3 sequence (DNA): TGTGCCAGCGTTAAATCAGGGGGCGTAGGTGGAAACACCATATATTTT.